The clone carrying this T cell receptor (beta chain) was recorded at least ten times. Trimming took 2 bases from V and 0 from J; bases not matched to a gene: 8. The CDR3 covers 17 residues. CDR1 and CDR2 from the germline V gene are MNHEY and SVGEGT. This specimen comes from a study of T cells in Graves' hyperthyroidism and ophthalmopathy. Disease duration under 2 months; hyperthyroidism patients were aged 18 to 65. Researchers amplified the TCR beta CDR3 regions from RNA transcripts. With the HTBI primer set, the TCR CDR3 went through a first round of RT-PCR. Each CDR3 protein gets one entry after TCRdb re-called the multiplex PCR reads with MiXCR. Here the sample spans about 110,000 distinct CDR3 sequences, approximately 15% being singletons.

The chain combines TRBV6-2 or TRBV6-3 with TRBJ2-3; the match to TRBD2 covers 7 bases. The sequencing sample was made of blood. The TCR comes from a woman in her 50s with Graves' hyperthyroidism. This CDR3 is CASSYLPTSPSTDTQYF. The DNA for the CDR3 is TGTGCCAGCAGTTACCTACCGACTAGCCCTAGCACAGATACGCAGTATTTT.